This T cell receptor (beta chain) was retrieved from a study of brain T cells in children with intractable seizures (dated by TCRdb to the early 2020s). Background on the whole study: Resected brain tissue from 50 or so pediatric epilepsy surgery cases was initially screened for immune gene transcripts with a NanoString immunology panel. Among the roughly twelve selected surgery cases, eight also had pre-surgery blood sequenced, leaving four with brain tissue only. Paper-wide results and their limitations: Viral specificity was inferred only from CDR3 sequence similarity, and patients' HCMV serostatus was unknown. Because pre- and post-surgery blood were sequenced to different depths, clones absent from the pre-surgery sample may reflect undersampling.

About this clone itself: Its antigen target is currently unknown. Base quality data are lacking; no much larger clone is found one base away.

V gives up 0 bases and J gives up 8 bases, and the segment between their germline ends measures 10 bases. The CDR3 starts with the cysteine, ends with the phenylalanine, and has 13 residues. The DNA shown is the 39-base CDR3, in frame from base 1. The CDR1 and CDR2 encoded by the germline V gene are SGHTA and FQGTGA. The immunoSEQ assay was applied to genomic DNA to generate the TCR beta chain sequences. Turning to the authors' computational methods: Any CDR3 sequence that did not begin with the conserved framework cysteine at position 104 was removed by hand. Clonality was calculated as one minus the normalized Shannon's Diversity Index, with values ranging from 0 (maximal diversity) to 1 (oligoclonal). Differences in the frequency of the same CDR3 between samples, such as brain versus blood, were assessed with chi-squared comparison-of-proportions tests. Public clonotypes were found through immuneACCESS searches, while the VDJdb browser was used to judge similarity to known antiviral clonotypes. TCRdb provides this immuneACCESS table in a form limited to in-frame rearrangements. Some clones are lacking; in checked studies, under half of them reflect an unresolved V gene, and why the rest are absent is not known. The V and J calls and clone size come from that table; D and trimming were worked out from the DNA. The sample includes roughly 23,000 clones, with 85% to 95% observed a single time. Jointly, the top ten make up 5% to 7.5% of the sample.

Explained via the paper, the time point label denotes: resected brain tissue, or blood drawn just prior to surgery. The surgery cases with the highest brain T cell transcript signatures were chosen for TCR beta chain sequencing of brain tissue, and also of blood when blood was available. Before surgery, patients had received at least one anti-epileptic drug. TCR-sequenced patients were children with drug-resistant epilepsy due to tuberous sclerosis complex, focal cortical dysplasia, Rasmussen encephalitis or hemimegalencephaly. Blood samples were collected immediately before the epilepsy surgery. Bulk genomic DNA was isolated from unsorted brain tissue and whole blood using the Monarch genomic DNA purification kit.

The clonotype comes from a boy aged 5-17 years with focal cortical dysplasia and intractable seizures. Here the chain combines TRBV7-3 and TRBJ1-2; no confident D gene assignment can be made. Here the sequenced sample was peripheral blood, taken at surgery. The CDR3 reads CASSLTGSGGYTF. The DNA sequence follows: TGTGCCAGCAGCTTAACGGGGAGCGGCGGCTACACCTTC.